The clone carrying this T cell receptor (beta chain) was counted only a few times. The antigen is not known. The data stem from a study of T cell repertoires in cytomegalovirus infection. Background on the study: Evidence of both CMV infection and a matching HLA type came from public TCR beta signatures.

V lost 6 bases and J lost 1, with 15 bases in between. The CDR3 contains 15 residues. Germline V gene sequence: CDR1 MNHEY, CDR2 SVGEGT. General study points: The study identified carriers of CMV plus the relevant HLA from cumulative public TCR beta family frequency. The ex vivo response showed dominance by HLA-C-restricted CMV-specific TCR beta clonotypes.

TCRdb used MiXCR to reprocess the reads, holding one entry per CDR3 protein. The profile shows around 630,000 distinct CDR3 sequences, roughly 24% of them singletons. Source material: CD8+ T cells from PBMCs. The chain combines TRBV6-2 or TRBV6-3 with TRBJ2-5; the D is unclear. The origin of this receptor is a human donor in good health (CMV status not recorded). Some clones in this sample may be carry-over from other donors' samples. CDR3 in amino acids: CASSQPMKGQETQYF. CDR3 DNA: TGTGCCAGCAGCCAACCCATGAAGGGCCAAGAGACCCAGTACTTC.